Included here is one T cell receptor beta chain sequence, with context. Some clones are missing from TCRdb's copy, which holds only in-frame ones; the method was immunoSEQ multiplex PCR. The table shows some 44,000 clones, with roughly nine tenths occurring only once. The data were obtained in a study of OX40 agonist ivuxolimab in advanced cancers. CDR3 size: 13 residues. The germline V gene has CDR1 SGHAT and CDR2 FQNNGV. V was shortened by 4 bases and J by 0 bases, with 6 bases between the two germline ends. This TCR derives from an adult with an advanced solid tumor such as melanoma, head and neck, liver or kidney cancer. The sample was CD4+ or CD8+ T cells sorted from blood, taken in a trial of the OX40 agonist ivuxolimab. The chain uses TRBV11-2 and TRBJ1-1; no definite D call. The DNA for the CDR3 is TGTGCCAGCAGCTCACAGATGAACACTGAAGCTTTCTTT. Amino acid sequence: CASSSQMNTEAFF.